One TCR beta chain is described in this entry. Those enrolled, adults aged about 18 to 89 years, came from about two dozen US areas. This specimen belongs to a study of blood T cell repertoires in COVID-19. About the study: Sample material is recorded as cDNA or gDNA derived from T cells, B-cell-depleted T cells, or PBMCs.

In the source study's methods: Counts of nucleated cells, estimated from reference gene primer amplification, were obtained. Libraries were prepared by immunoSEQ multiplex PCR; TCRdb keeps only in-frame clonotypes and omits some of them. The V and J calls and clone size are taken from that table; D and trimming were inferred from the DNA. The sample has 270,000 or so clones, 88% seen once. V gave up 2 bases and J gave up 8 bases, with 7 bases separating them. CDR1 LGHDT and CDR2 YNNKEL come from the germline V gene (reference sequence). This CDR3 has 13 residues. Input material: PBMCs or T cells enriched from blood (not recorded which). The TCR sequence derives from a woman between 40 and 50 years old with acute COVID-19. The chain employs TRBV3-1 (or the pseudogene TRBV3-2) and TRBJ1-6; no clear D. This chain's CDR3 is CASSQLRDSPLHF. CDR3 coding DNA: TGTGCCAGCAGCCAACTGAGGGATTCACCCCTCCACTTT.